The 24 T cell receptor beta chains given below trace back to one sample, sequenced in a study of blood T cell repertoires in COVID-19. This table comes from immunoSEQ multiplex PCR, and its TCRdb copy is limited to in-frame clones, with some not included. The table records fewer than 200,000 clones, about 87% of them present only once. What was sequenced was peripheral blood. The receptors here all came from a man in his 60s with acute or convalescent COVID-19.

J is TRBJ1-2 and V is TRBV2; no definite D call. V was pared by 3 bases and J by 8 bases, with 10 bases between. Germline V gene lookup returns CDR1 SNHLY and CDR2 FYNNEI. This CDR3 has 12 residues. Here the CDR3 DNA reads TGTGCCAGCAGTGAGTCACTTAGAGGCTACACCTTC. Its translation is CASSESLRGYTF.

This clone was counted once. The rearrangement links TRBV2 to TRBJ1-3; perhaps TRBD1 as D (5 bases). The germline V gene encodes CDR1 SNHLY and CDR2 FYNNEI. This CDR3 has 17 amino acids. Trimming took 6 bases from V and 2 from J, leaving 20 bases between them. The CDR3 spells CASSPIVGEGAGNTIYF. In nucleotides, the CDR3 is TGTGCCAGCAGCCCCATCGTAGGGGAAGGGGCTGGAAACACCATATATTTT.

The chain has TRBV4-1 and TRBJ1-1, with 7 bases fitting TRBD1. This CDR3 has 15 amino acids. Germline loops: CDR1 MGHRA, CDR2 YSYEKL. After removal of 1 base from V and 11 bases from J, the junction contained 13 bases not matched to a gene. CDR3 DNA sequence: TGCGCCAGCAGCCAAGGACAGGGCGCTTTTTCAGGGGCTTTCTTT. This codes for CASSQGQGAFSGAFF.

The CDR3 DNA follows: TGTGCCAGCAGCTCGTCGACAGGGGATGGCTACACCTTC. This gives the protein CASSSSTGDGYTF. This chain links TRBV7-9 with TRBJ1-2; 8 bases fit TRBD1. Germline loops: CDR1 SEHNR, CDR2 FQNEAQ (reference sequence). Trimming took 4 bases from V and 6 from J; bases not matched to a gene: 4. CDR3 length: 13 residues.

The chain has TRBV7-9 and TRBJ1-2; no definite D call. CDR3 length: 13 amino acids. With 5 bases removed from V and 6 bases from J, the gap between germline ends came to 13 bases. Looked up from germline, CDR1 is SEHNR and CDR2 is FQNEAQ (reference sequence). The CDR3 reads CASSPEMRDGYTF. CDR3 nucleotide sequence: TGTGCCAGCAGCCCCGAGATGAGGGATGGCTACACCTTC.

To note about this clone: This same CDR3 is encoded by further DNA sequences in the sample. The chain links TRBV6-5 to TRBJ1-2; 7 bases fit TRBD1. V was clipped by 6 bases and J by 5 bases; unmatched bases: 9. The CDR3 runs to 14 residues. Looked up from germline, CDR1 is MNHEY and CDR2 is SVGAGI. The CDR3 DNA is TGTGCCAGCAGATTAAGGACAGGAAATTATGGCTACACCTTC. Translating it yields CASRLRTGNYGYTF.

This rearrangement joins TRBV6-5 to TRBJ2-5; 11 bases line up with TRBD2. V trimming: 5 bases; J trimming: 6 bases; junction bases outside the gene matches: 5. Germline loops: CDR1 MNHEY, CDR2 SVGAGI. The CDR3 is 14 amino acids. The CDR3 nucleotides read TGTGCCAGCAGTAATAGCGGGGGGGCGAAGACCCAGTACTTC. This translates into CASSNSGGAKTQYF.

This clone was recorded once. The V gene is TRBV6-6, the J gene TRBJ2-7, with 9 bases that match TRBD1. Germline assignment: CDR1 MNHNY and CDR2 SVGAGI (reference sequence). The CDR3 covers 14 residues. The junction had 7 bases not matched to a gene; V was cut back by 7 bases and J by 3 bases. CDR3 residues: CASNGQGQGYEQYF. For the CDR3, the DNA is TGTGCCAGCAACGGGCAGGGACAGGGCTACGAGCAGTACTTC.

The rearrangement joins TRBV24-1 to TRBJ1-1; no clear D. Looked up from germline, CDR1 is KGHDR and CDR2 is SFDVKD. Trimming removed 4 bases from V and 3 bases from J, with 8 bases in between. There are 13 residues in the CDR3. CDR3 in amino acids: CATSERGDTEAFF. The CDR3 coding sequence is TGTGCCACCAGTGAGCGGGGTGACACTGAAGCTTTCTTT.

This chain joins TRBV5-1 and TRBJ2-7, with TRBD1 matching over 7 bases. CDR1 and CDR2 from the germline V gene are SGHRS and YFSETQ. Trimming took 3 bases from V and 4 from J; bases not matched to a gene: 4. The CDR3 extends over 13 amino acids. The CDR3 region is CASSSETGYEQYV. DNA for the CDR3: TGCGCCAGCAGCTCCGAGACAGGGTACGAGCAGTACGTC.

The chain links TRBV27 to TRBJ2-5, with D maybe TRBD2 (6 bases). Trimming took 5 bases from V and 5 from J, leaving 18 bases between them. The germline V gene has CDR1 MNHEY and CDR2 SMNVEV (reference sequence). The CDR3 is 15 amino acids. The CDR3 here is CASSMSGRAGETQYF. In DNA form, the CDR3 reads TGTGCCAGCAGTATGTCCGGGCGCGCGGGGGAGACCCAGTACTTC.

CDR3: CASSTGKAGRGADTQYF. For the CDR3, the DNA is TGTGCCAGCAGCACCGGCAAGGCCGGTAGGGGCGCAGATACGCAGTATTTT. V gene TRBV7-3 combines with J gene TRBJ2-3; possible D gene TRBD1, 5 bases. The CDR3 totals 17 residues. In germline, CDR1 is SGHTA, CDR2 FQGTGA. The V end was cut by 5 bases, the J end by 4 bases, with 22 bases between.

The rearrangement links TRBV30 to TRBJ1-2; D possibly corresponds to TRBD1 (6 bases). V was pared by 4 bases and J by 4 bases, with 13 bases between. Germline V gene lookup returns CDR1 GTSNPN and CDR2 SVGIG (reference sequence). The length of the CDR3 is 13 residues. CDR3 bases: TGTGCCTGGAACCCTGGGGGCGGCTATGGCTACACCTTC. This codes for CAWNPGGGYGYTF.

This clone was observed a single time. The chain recombines TRBV12-3 or TRBV12-4 with TRBJ2-1; maybe TRBD1 (5 bases). V was pared by 2 bases and J by 9 bases, with 11 bases between. This CDR3 is 13 amino acids long. The CDR3 here is CASSLSGLGEQFF. In nucleotides, the CDR3 is TGTGCCAGCAGTTTATCAGGGTTGGGTGAGCAGTTCTTC.

A single count supports this clone. The CDR3 nucleotides are TGTGCCAGCAACCAGCGCAGGGGGCGCGGCAATGAGCAGTTCTTC. Protein: CASNQRRGRGNEQFF. The rearrangement joins TRBV11-2 to TRBJ2-1, with 8 bases matching TRBD1. Germline V gene lookup returns CDR1 SGHAT and CDR2 FQNNGV. V was clipped by 7 bases and J by 6 bases; unmatched bases: 11. This CDR3 comprises 15 residues.

This clone was seen more than once but under ten times. The gene calls are TRBV11-2 and TRBJ2-1, with TRBD2 matching 10 bases. Per the germline V gene, CDR1 is SGHAT and CDR2 is FQNNGV. This CDR3 has 14 residues. Trimming cost V 3 bases and J 7 bases; bases outside gene matches: 3. CDR3 region: CASSLGLATNEQFF. DNA of the CDR3: TGTGCCAGCAGCTTGGGACTAGCGACGAATGAGCAGTTCTTC. The full variable domain, with the rest looked up from reference TRBV11-2 and TRBJ2-1, is EAGVAQSPRYKIIEKRQSVAFWCNPISGHATLYWYQQILGQGPKLLIQFQNNGVVDDSQLPKDRFSAERLKGVDSTLKIQPAKLEDSAVYLCASSLGLATNEQFFGPGTRLTVL.

This clone was observed a few times. The chain couples TRBV3-1 (or the pseudogene TRBV3-2) to TRBJ1-3, with no clear D. Trimming removed 2 bases from V and 4 bases from J, with 9 bases in between. The CDR3 spans 14 residues. Germline CDR1 reads LGHDT; CDR2 reads YNNKEL (reference sequence). CDR3 sequence (DNA): TGTGCCAGCAGCCAAACTGAGCTAGGAAACACCATATATTTT. Translating gives CASSQTELGNTIYF.

The J gene is TRBJ2-3, the V gene TRBV7-3; D gene uncertain. The CDR3 loop spans 14 amino acids. Germline loops: CDR1 SGHTA, CDR2 FQGTGA. V lost 1 base and J 3 bases, leaving 8 bases between the germline ends. DNA for the CDR3: TGTGCCAGCAGCTTAATGCAGGTTACAGATACGCAGTATTTT. Encoded protein: CASSLMQVTDTQYF.

The genes are TRBV18 and TRBJ2-7, with a possible D match to TRBD2 (5 bases). The V gene lost 1 base and the J gene lost 0 bases, with 7 bases spanning the gap. This CDR3 contains 14 residues. The germline gives CDR1 KGHSH, CDR2 LQKENI. The CDR3 DNA follows: TGTGCCAGCTCACCACGGGAGTTCTCCTACGAGCAGTACGTC. It codes for CASSPREFSYEQYV.

This chain links TRBV27 with TRBJ1-1; 11 bases are shared with TRBD1. The CDR3 contains 16 residues. The V gene end was trimmed by 6 bases and the J gene end by 2 bases; junction bases not matched to a gene: 8. Germline values: CDR1 MNHEY, CDR2 SMNVEV (reference sequence). The CDR3 DNA is TGTGCCAGCAGCCCCCGGGACAGGGGGGTAAACACTGAAGCTTTCTTT. Protein sequence: CASSPRDRGVNTEAFF.

This rearrangement joins TRBV5-1 to TRBJ1-6; 9 bases match TRBD1. CDR3 size: 16 residues. The V and J ends lost 4 bases and 7 bases, in that order; junction bases with no gene match: 9. Germline V gives CDR1 SGHRS, CDR2 YFSETQ. CDR3 DNA sequence: TGCGCCAGCAGCCGCCAGTCGGGACAGGGAAATTCACCCCTCCACTTT. It is translated as CASSRQSGQGNSPLHF.

The genes are TRBV5-1 and TRBJ2-7, with 9 nucleotides matching TRBD1. From germline, CDR1 is SGHRS and CDR2 YFSETQ. CDR3 length: 19 residues. V dropped 4 bases and J dropped 3; count of bases not matched to a gene: 20. The CDR3 coding sequence is TGCGCCAGCAGCAGAGACCGGGACAGGGAACGAGCACACCACTACGAGCAGTACGTC. Residues: CASSRDRDRERAHHYEQYV.

The chain uses TRBV25-1 and TRBJ1-4; maybe TRBD1 (5 bases). V was clipped by 1 base and J by 1 base, with 16 bases between them. The CDR3 is 18 amino acids. The germline V gene has CDR1 MGHDK and CDR2 SYGVNS. The CDR3 region has the DNA TGTGCCAGCAGTGAATGGGGCAACCCGGCCCGAACTAATGAAAAACTGTTTTTT. Translation: CASSEWGNPARTNEKLFF. The complete variable domain, with remaining parts taken from reference TRBV25-1 and TRBJ1-4, reads EADIYQTPRYLVIGTGKKITLECSQTMGHDKMYWYQQDPGMELHLIHYSYGVNSTEKGDLSSESTVSRIRTEHFPLTLESARPSHTSQYLCASSEWGNPARTNEKLFFGSGTQLSVL.

The chain joins TRBV10-3 to TRBJ2-7, with 12 bases identical to TRBD2. The CDR3 has 14 residues. In germline, CDR1 is ENHRY, CDR2 SYGVKD. V dropped 6 bases and J dropped 5; count of bases not matched to a gene: 5. CDR3 bases: TGTGCCATCAGGACTAGCGGGAGAAGGGACGAGCAGTACTTC. Amino acid sequence: CAIRTSGRRDEQYF.